The 16 T cell receptor beta chains below all came from one sample that was sequenced in a study of PD-L1 blockade in urothelial cancer. Time point defined: pretreatment peripheral blood. The method was immunoSEQ multiplex PCR; TCRdb's version includes in-frame clones alone and lacks a portion of them. The data hold 85,000 to 95,000 clones, with around 90% observed a single time. The source material was PBMCs, sampled around atezolizumab (anti-PD-L1) treatment. Receptor source: an elderly woman with urothelial cancer.

The chain combines TRBV19 with TRBJ2-7; perhaps TRBD2 as D (6 bases). CDR1 is LNHDA, CDR2 SQIVND, per germline (reference sequence). Trimming removed 7 bases from V and 3 bases from J, with 16 bases in between. The CDR3 is made up of 14 amino acids. CDR3 sequence (DNA): TGTGCCAGTACAGTCGGGGGATCGGGCTACGAGCAGTACTTC. Translation gives CASTVGGSGYEQYF.

This sequence joins TRBV28 and TRBJ1-5; maybe TRBD1 (5 bases). Trimming shortened V by 6 bases and J by 2 bases, and 14 bases separated the two germline ends. Germline V gene sequence: CDR1 MDHEN, CDR2 SYDVKM. This CDR3 region has 15 residues. CDR3: CASRPSGVGNQPQHF. The CDR3 nucleotides read TGTGCCAGCAGACCGTCGGGGGTCGGCAATCAGCCCCAGCATTTT.

The J gene is TRBJ1-5, the V gene TRBV30; D call uncertain. CDR3 size: 13 residues. The ends were cut back, 1 base at V and 8 bases at J, with 12 bases in the middle. Germline V CDR1 and CDR2: GTSNPN, SVGIG (reference sequence). The CDR3 DNA sequence: TGTGCCTGGAGTGCGCAGGTCGATGAGCCCCAGCATTTT. Translation: CAWSAQVDEPQHF. Complete variable domain (other parts from reference TRBV30 and TRBJ1-5): SQTIHQWPATLVQPVGSPLSLECTVEGTSNPNLYWYRQAAGRGLQLLFYSVGIGQISSEVPQNLSASRPQDRQFILSSKKLLLSDSGFYLCAWSAQVDEPQHFGDGTRLSIL.

The genes are TRBV30 and TRBJ1-2; 9 positions agree with TRBD1. The CDR3 consists of 14 residues. The V gene's germline CDR1 is GTSNPN and CDR2 SVGIG (reference sequence). V dropped 5 bases and J dropped 4; count of bases not matched to a gene: 8. The CDR3 is CAWSPGQGPYGYTF. CDR3 nucleotide sequence: TGTGCCTGGTCTCCGGGACAGGGACCCTATGGCTACACCTTC.

The V gene is TRBV5-1, the J gene TRBJ2-7; TRBD1 might be the D (5 bases). CDR3 length equals 13 residues. V lost 2 bases and J lost 6, with 12 bases in between. Germline assignment: CDR1 SGHRS and CDR2 YFSETQ. Here the CDR3 reads CASSLNRYSEQYF. CDR3 bases: TGCGCCAGCAGCTTAAACAGGTATTCCGAGCAGTACTTC.

This clone was observed a few times. This chain connects TRBV12-1 to TRBJ1-4; no check of the table's D call, TRBD1, against the DNA was made. TRBV12-1 is a listed pseudogene. The CDR3 totals 14 residues. The CDR3 DNA reads TGTGCCAGCAGCTCACCTGACAAGGGGGAAAAACTGTTTTTT. This gives the protein CASSSPDKGEKLFF.

The V call is TRBV11-2, the J call TRBJ1-4; 7 bases agree with TRBD1. The J segment lost 8 bases and the V segment lost 2 bases, leaving 14 bases of the junction unmatched. The germline CDR1 and CDR2 sequences are SGHAT and FQNNGV. The CDR3 contains 17 residues. The CDR3 spells CASSLNTNRGRKEKLFF. The CDR3 DNA reads TGTGCCAGCAGCTTAAACACAAACAGGGGAAGGAAGGAAAAACTGTTTTTT.

The V call is TRBV10-1, the J call TRBJ2-1, with D tentatively TRBD2 (7 bases). Germline lookup yields CDR1 WNHNN and CDR2 SYGVQD (reference sequence). CDR3 length: 16 residues. V gave up 3 bases and J gave up 0 bases, with 12 bases separating them. The CDR3 reads CASSDSGTSSYNEQFF. The CDR3 DNA is TGCGCCAGCAGTGACAGCGGGACAAGCTCCTACAATGAGCAGTTCTTC.

The gene calls are TRBV5-1 and TRBJ2-5, with TRBD2 as a possible D gene (6 bases). The V end lost 4 bases, the J end lost 5 bases, and 18 bases lay between the germline ends. CDR3 length equals 15 residues. CDR1 SGHRS and CDR2 YFSETQ come from the germline V gene. In nucleotides, the CDR3 is TGCGCCAGCAGCCCGGGGGACCCTAATGGCGAGACCCAGTACTTC. Protein: CASSPGDPNGETQYF.

V gene TRBV5-5 combines with J gene TRBJ1-5; 10 bases fit TRBD1. Looked up from germline, CDR1 is SGHKS and CDR2 is YYEKEE (reference sequence). This CDR3 region has 15 residues. Germline trimming cut 3 bases from V and 6 bases from J; bases unmatched to any gene: 6. CDR3 protein: CASSSRDRGPQPQHF. CDR3 nucleotides: TGTGCCAGCAGCTCCCGGGACAGGGGCCCTCAGCCCCAGCATTTT.

The rearrangement joins TRBV5-6 to TRBJ2-3; tentatively, D is TRBD2 (5 bases). Germline CDR1 is SGHDT and CDR2 is YYEEEE. Trimming took off 2 bases at V and 3 bases at J, with 10 bases between the two ends. The CDR3 runs to 14 residues. The CDR3 reads CASSFRRRTDTQYF. CDR3 DNA: TGTGCCAGCAGCTTCCGACGGAGGACAGATACGCAGTATTTT. Combining the CDR3 with reference TRBV5-6 and TRBJ2-3 gives the whole variable domain DAGVTQSPTHLIKTRGQQVTLRCSPKSGHDTVSWYQQALGQGPQFIFQYYEEEERQRGNFPDRFSGHQFPNYSSELNVNALLLGDSALYLCASSFRRRTDTQYFGPGTRLTVL.

This chain connects TRBV28 to TRBJ2-7; no reliable D call. This CDR3 contains 16 residues. CDR1 is MDHEN and CDR2 is SYDVKM in the germline V gene. V lost 2 bases and J lost 1, with 15 bases in between. The CDR3 nucleotides are TGTGCCAGCAGTTTAAGTTCTTCGCCGAGATCCTACGAGCAGTACTTC. The encoded protein is CASSLSSSPRSYEQYF.

The V and J genes are TRBV11-2 and TRBJ1-3; tentatively, D is TRBD1 (6 bases). V was trimmed by 3 bases and J by 3 bases, leaving 12 bases between them. This CDR3 region has 15 residues. CDR1 SGHAT and CDR2 FQNNGV come from the germline V gene. The chain's CDR3 is CASSFQGRGGNTIYF. The CDR3 DNA follows: TGTGCCAGCAGCTTTCAGGGGCGCGGTGGAAACACCATATATTTT.

The gene calls are TRBV5-1 and TRBJ1-2; D is possibly TRBD1 (6 bases). CDR3 length: 14 amino acids. Germline V gene sequence: CDR1 SGHRS, CDR2 YFSETQ. Trimming took 0 bases from V and 0 from J, leaving 6 bases between them. The CDR3 DNA sequence: TGCGCCAGCAGCTTGGAGGGGGCTAACTATGGCTACACCTTC. Encoded protein: CASSLEGANYGYTF. The whole variable domain, remainder taken from reference TRBV5-1 and TRBJ1-2, is KAGVTQTPRYLIKTRGQQVTLSCSPISGHRSVSWYQQTPGQGLQFLFEYFSETQRNKGNFPGRFSGRQFSNSRSEMNVSTLELGDSALYLCASSLEGANYGYTFGSGTRLTVV.

The sample holds a few counts of this clone. The rearrangement uses TRBV7-8 and TRBJ1-3; maybe TRBD1 (5 bases). Germline CDR1 is SGHVS and CDR2 is FQNEAQ. The CDR3 covers 16 residues. The V end was cut by 5 bases, the J end by 2 bases, with 16 bases between. CDR3 sequence (DNA): TGTGCCAGCAGCCCCTCGGGGGACCAAACTGGAAACACCATATATTTT. This encodes CASSPSGDQTGNTIYF.

Here the CDR3 reads CASSPRGKETQYF. The CDR3 bases are TGTGCCAGCAGCCCCCGCGGGAAAGAGACCCAGTACTTC. The rearrangement uses TRBV5-6 and TRBJ2-5; tentative D call: TRBD2 (6 bases). Germline CDR1 reads SGHDT; CDR2 reads YYEEEE. V gave up 4 bases and J gave up 3 bases, with 10 bases separating them. The CDR3 is 13 residues long.